A single sample is the source of the 5 T cell receptor beta chains below, sequenced in a study of preoperative IRX-2 immunotherapy in early breast cancer (dated by TCRdb to between 2017 and 2020). The receptor library was made with the immunoSEQ multiplex PCR assay. The immuneACCESS repertoire file appears here via TCRdb, limited to in-frame rearrangements. These files lack a portion of the clones; in checked studies, under half of the deficit traces to unresolved V genes, and the cause of the others is not known. For this sample the table gives roughly 62,000 clones, of which approximately 93% were detected only once. Of the sample, 1.5% to 2% is held by the ten largest clones. The treatment or condition label corresponds to: preoperative locoregional IRX-2 cytokine immunotherapy. Sampling was carried out from a patient treated with IRX-2 immunotherapy. The receptors originated from a human donor with breast cancer.

This rearrangement joins TRBV6-8 to TRBJ2-1; 9 nucleotides line up with TRBD2. V was clipped by 3 bases and J by 3 bases; unmatched bases: 6. Per germline, CDR1 MNHGY and CDR2 SAAAGT. The CDR3 contains 16 residues. The CDR3 loop reads CASSYKRGDNYNEQFF. The CDR3 DNA reads TGTGCCAGCAGTTATAAGCGGGGGGACAACTACAATGAGCAGTTCTTC.

The rearrangement joins TRBV29-1 to TRBJ2-4, with a tentative D call TRBD1 (8 bases). Trimming cost V 5 bases and J 7 bases, with 15 bases left between them. Germline lookup yields CDR1 SQVTM and CDR2 ANQGSEA. This CDR3 spans 13 amino acids. CDR3 amino acids: CSVIQGGNNIQYF. The CDR3 DNA reads TGCAGCGTTATACAGGGGGGGAATAACATTCAGTACTTC.

This clone was detected once. This chain uses TRBV7-8 with TRBJ2-7; TRBD1 agrees at 8 bases. The CDR3 consists of 14 residues. CDR1 and CDR2 (germline): SGHVS, FQNEAQ. V shed 1 base, J shed 7 bases, and the junction held 6 bases outside the gene matches. The CDR3 sequence: CASSLVGRGREQYF. The CDR3 bases are TGTGCCAGCAGCTTAGTAGGCAGGGGGCGGGAGCAGTACTTC. Full variable domain (outside the CDR3, taken from reference TRBV7-8 and TRBJ2-7): GAGVSQSPRYKVAKRGQDVALRCDPISGHVSLFWYQQALGQGPEFLTYFQNEAQLDKSGLPSDRFFAERPEGSVSTLKIQRTQQEDSAVYLCASSLVGRGREQYFGPGTRLTVT.

The chain recombines TRBV5-4 with TRBJ2-3; no clear D. CDR1 is SGHNT, CDR2 YYREEE, per germline (reference sequence). CDR3 size: 17 residues. V lost 3 bases and J lost 0, with 17 bases in between. In DNA form, the CDR3 reads TGTGCCAGCAGCTCCTACCCTAGGCCTGATAGCACAGATACGCAGTATTTT. Translated: CASSSYPRPDSTDTQYF. Full variable domain (remainder filled in from reference TRBV5-4 and TRBJ2-3): ETGVTQSPTHLIKTRGQQVTLRCSSQSGHNTVSWYQQALGQGPQFIFQYYREEENGRGNFPPRFSGLQFPNYSSELNVNALELDDSALYLCASSSYPRPDSTDTQYFGPGTRLTVL.

This clone was observed once. The rearrangement joins TRBV6-4 to TRBJ1-5; D uncertain. Per the germline V gene, CDR1 is MRHNA and CDR2 is SNTAGT. The germline V and J ends were trimmed by 0 bases and 7 bases, with 13 bases remaining between them. This CDR3 spans 15 amino acids. The CDR3 here is CASSDSGPPHQPQHF. CDR3 nucleotide sequence: TGTGCCAGCAGTGACTCAGGTCCCCCCCACCAGCCCCAGCATTTT.